This entry lists 31 T cell receptor beta chains sequenced from one sample in a study of shared clonotypes between healthy human individuals. Profiled with immunoSEQ multiplex PCR; TCRdb holds only in-frame clones, not every one. This repertoire shows over a million clones, roughly 75% found once; its top ten account for roughly 1.5%. The sample was memory CD4+ T cells sorted from blood. Specified subset: CD45RA-negative fraction. The receptors were sampled from a man aged 18 to 35 in good health.

This clone was observed at least ten times. The rearrangement uses TRBV4-3 and TRBJ2-1; D is unclear. Trimming took 3 bases from V and 0 from J, leaving 15 bases between them. Germline values: CDR1 LGHNA, CDR2 YSLEER. This CDR3 spans 17 amino acids. CDR3 in amino acids: CASSHDLYSSSYNEQFF. CDR3 bases: TGCGCCAGCAGCCACGACCTCTACTCCAGCTCCTACAATGAGCAGTTCTTC.

The chain recombines TRBV5-1 with TRBJ2-2; TRBD2 aligns across 12 bases. The trim removed 6 bases at V and 4 bases at J, leaving 4 bases unmatched. CDR1 and CDR2 from the germline V gene are SGHRS and YFSETQ. The CDR3 contains 15 residues. For the CDR3, the DNA is TGCGCCAGCACGACTAGCGGGAGTGGCACCGGGGAGCTGTTTTTT. As protein: CASTTSGSGTGELFF.

The CDR3 region is CAWSTGQGVNYGYTF. DNA for the CDR3: TGTGCCTGGAGTACGGGACAGGGAGTGAACTATGGCTACACCTTC. The V call is TRBV30, the J call TRBJ1-2, with TRBD1 matching over 9 bases. The J segment lost 2 bases and the V segment lost 2 bases, leaving 6 bases of the junction unmatched. Germline CDR1 is GTSNPN and CDR2 is SVGIG (reference sequence). The CDR3 spans 15 residues.

J is TRBJ2-7 and V is TRBV5-1, with 7 nucleotides matching TRBD1. Germline CDR1 and CDR2: SGHRS and YFSETQ. The CDR3 runs to 14 residues. V was clipped by 6 bases and J by 5 bases; unmatched bases: 11. CDR3 amino acids: CASTTTGFPNEQYF. The DNA for the CDR3 is TGCGCCAGCACCACGACAGGGTTCCCCAACGAGCAGTACTTC.

The rearrangement joins TRBV12-5 to TRBJ1-1; 10 bases line up with TRBD1. Germline V gene data show CDR1 as LGHNT and CDR2 as FRNRAP. V lost 6 bases to trimming and J lost 6 bases; unmatched junction nucleotides: 7. The CDR3 has 14 amino acids. CDR3 nucleotides: TGTGCTAGTGGGATGGGACAGGGGAGTTCTGAAGCTTTCTTT. Residues: CASGMGQGSSEAFF.

The rearrangement joins TRBV7-2 to TRBJ1-5, with a weak D call TRBD1 (5 bases). Trimming pared 2 bases from V and 2 bases from J, leaving 16 bases between. The CDR3 length is 17 residues. CDR1 and CDR2 from the germline V gene are SGHTA and FQGNSA. The CDR3 region has the DNA TGTGCCAGCAGCTTAATTGGGAGCCCGGGGGGCAATCAGCCCCAGCATTTT. It specifies CASSLIGSPGGNQPQHF.

The CDR3 reads CASSDGQGAAGNTIYF. The CDR3 coding sequence is TGTGCCAGCAGTGACGGACAGGGGGCCGCAGGAAACACCATATATTTT. The gene calls are TRBV28 and TRBJ1-3; 11 bases map to TRBD1. The J segment lost 4 bases and the V segment lost 5 bases, leaving 7 bases of the junction unmatched. CDR3 length equals 16 residues. Germline V gene sequence: CDR1 MDHEN, CDR2 SYDVKM.

The chain uses TRBV27 and TRBJ2-1; TRBD2 aligns across 14 bases. V lost 6 bases and J lost 7; bases outside the gene matches: 8. Germline lookup yields CDR1 MNHEY and CDR2 SMNVEV (reference sequence). CDR3 length equals 16 residues. CDR3 in amino acids: CASRGTGLAGVNEQFF. CDR3 bases: TGTGCCAGCAGGGGGACGGGACTAGCGGGAGTTAATGAGCAGTTCTTC.

The V gene is TRBV6-1, the J gene TRBJ2-3; 12 bases line up with TRBD2. Per the germline V gene, CDR1 is MNHNS and CDR2 is SASEGT. After removal of 3 bases from V and 7 bases from J, the junction contained 8 bases not matched to a gene. The length of the CDR3 is 16 residues. In DNA form, the CDR3 reads TGTGCCAGCAGTGAGGTAGCTAGCGGGGGGGCGCATACGCAGTATTTT. Residues: CASSEVASGGAHTQYF.

This clone was seen ten or more times. This rearrangement joins TRBV27 to TRBJ2-5; weak D call: TRBD2 (6 bases). V was trimmed by 3 bases and J by 0 bases, leaving 8 bases between them. This CDR3 spans 14 amino acids. Germline V gives CDR1 MNHEY, CDR2 SMNVEV (reference sequence). The CDR3 spells CASSFAGYQETQYF. CDR3 bases: TGTGCCAGCAGTTTTGCGGGATACCAAGAGACCCAGTACTTC.

The chain links TRBV6-1 to TRBJ2-7; D uncertain. V was pared by 4 bases and J by 0 bases, with 4 bases between. The CDR3 runs 12 residues. CDR1 and CDR2 (germline): MNHNS, SASEGT. As DNA, the CDR3 is TGTGCCAGCAGTGCCACCTCCTACGAGCAGTACTTC. Translating it yields CASSATSYEQYF.

The sample holds one count of this clone. The chain combines TRBV30 with TRBJ2-3; 13 nucleotides agree with TRBD2. The V gene end was trimmed by 3 bases and the J gene end by 2 bases; junction bases not matched to a gene: 8. CDR3 length equals 17 residues. Germline CDR1 GTSNPN, CDR2 SVGIG (reference sequence). DNA for the CDR3: TGTGCCTGGAGGATTTCTACTAGCGGGAGGGCCACAGATACGCAGTATTTT. Amino acids: CAWRISTSGRATDTQYF. The whole variable domain, filled in from reference TRBV30 and TRBJ2-3, reads SQTIHQWPATLVQPVGSPLSLECTVEGTSNPNLYWYRQAAGRGLQLLFYSVGIGQISSEVPQNLSASRPQDRQFILSSKKLLLSDSGFYLCAWRISTSGRATDTQYFGPGTRLTVL.

This clone was picked up a small number of times. This chain joins TRBV6-5 and TRBJ1-3; D ambiguous. This CDR3 contains 15 residues. The V gene lost 6 bases and the J gene lost 2 bases, with 14 bases spanning the gap. Germline CDR1 is MNHEY and CDR2 is SVGAGI. CDR3 loop: CASREGSGAGNTIYF. The CDR3 nucleotides are TGTGCCAGCAGGGAGGGCAGTGGGGCTGGAAACACCATATATTTT.

V is TRBV5-1 and J is TRBJ2-3; D is uncertain. This CDR3 is built from 15 residues. CDR1 and CDR2 from the germline V gene are SGHRS and YFSETQ. V lost 0 bases and J 2 bases, leaving 10 bases between the germline ends. The CDR3 region has the DNA TGCGCCAGCAGCTTGGGACTCGAGCTCACAGATACGCAGTATTTT. It codes for CASSLGLELTDTQYF. The variable domain in full, with the rest retrieved from reference TRBV5-1 and TRBJ2-3, is KAGVTQTPRYLIKTRGQQVTLSCSPISGHRSVSWYQQTPGQGLQFLFEYFSETQRNKGNFPGRFSGRQFSNSRSEMNVSTLELGDSALYLCASSLGLELTDTQYFGPGTRLTVL.

The J gene is TRBJ2-7, the V gene TRBV5-1; either TRBD1 or TRBD2 may supply D (5 bases each). This CDR3 region has 14 residues. CDR1 and CDR2 (germline): SGHRS, YFSETQ. Trimming removed 3 bases from V and 0 bases from J, with 10 bases in between. DNA of the CDR3: TGCGCCAGCAGCTCCCTCGGGACCTCCTACGAGCAGTACTTC. Translation: CASSSLGTSYEQYF.

This clone was counted only a few times. The CDR3 here is CASSMDGNQETQYF. As DNA, the CDR3 is TGTGCCAGCAGCATGGACGGGAACCAAGAGACCCAGTACTTC. The gene calls are TRBV7-9 and TRBJ2-5, with D perhaps TRBD2 (5 bases). The V and J ends lost 5 bases and 0 bases respectively, with 10 bases between them. Looked up from germline, CDR1 is SEHNR and CDR2 is FQNEAQ (reference sequence). The CDR3 has 14 amino acids.

In its sample, this clone was seen a few times. The rearrangement joins TRBV5-1 to TRBJ2-1, with TRBD2 identical over 8 bases. CDR1 and CDR2 from the germline V gene are SGHRS and YFSETQ. The CDR3 extends over 14 amino acids. V was clipped by 6 bases and J by 6 bases; unmatched bases: 8. The CDR3 nucleotides are TGCGCCAGCACCTACGGGGGGGCCGGCAATGAGCAGTTCTTC. Protein: CASTYGGAGNEQFF.

The chain has TRBV4-1 and TRBJ2-3; D remains unclear. Germline lookup yields CDR1 MGHRA and CDR2 YSYEKL. The CDR3 extends over 14 amino acids. The germline V and J ends were trimmed by 4 bases and 0 bases, with 8 bases remaining between them. The chain's CDR3 is CASSPQSSTDTQYF. The CDR3 DNA reads as TGCGCCAGCAGCCCTCAGTCTAGCACAGATACGCAGTATTTT.

The chain is built from TRBV2 and TRBJ2-6; a possible D gene is TRBD2 (6 bases). This CDR3 is 17 amino acids long. The ends were cut back, 4 bases at V and 1 base at J, with 14 bases in the middle. CDR1 and CDR2 from the germline V gene are SNHLY and FYNNEI. The CDR3 sequence is CASSARGLTSGANVLTF. As DNA, the CDR3 is TGTGCCAGCAGTGCGCGGGGCCTTACGTCTGGGGCCAACGTCCTGACTTTC.

The chain uses TRBV5-1 and TRBJ2-5, with 16 bases that match TRBD2. CDR3 length equals 16 residues. V lost 4 bases and J lost 4; bases outside the gene matches: 4. The germline V gene has CDR1 SGHRS and CDR2 YFSETQ. Here the CDR3 DNA reads TGCGCCAGCAGCGCAGGGACTAGCGGGAGGGGAGAGACCCAGTACTTC. Translating it yields CASSAGTSGRGETQYF.

V and J are TRBV25-1 and TRBJ2-3, with D possibly being TRBD1 (6 bases). The CDR3 extends over 15 amino acids. The V and J ends lost 6 bases and 4 bases respectively, with 17 bases between them. The germline CDR1 and CDR2 sequences are MGHDK and SYGVNS. The DNA of the CDR3 is TGTGCCAGCAGCCTAACTAGGGGGAAGGCAGATACGCAGTATTTT. It translates to CASSLTRGKADTQYF.

This rearrangement joins TRBV19 to TRBJ1-5, with D unclear. Trimming took 4 bases from V and 3 from J, leaving 13 bases between them. The germline gives CDR1 LNHDA, CDR2 SQIVND (reference sequence). This CDR3 is 15 amino acids long. This CDR3 is CASSTEAGLNQPQHF. In nucleotides, the CDR3 is TGTGCCAGTAGTACCGAGGCAGGACTCAATCAGCCCCAGCATTTT.

The chain combines TRBV7-3 with TRBJ2-2; the D gene could be TRBD1 or TRBD2 (6 bases each). From germline, CDR1 is SGHTA and CDR2 FQGTGA. V dropped 5 bases and J dropped 4 bases, with 14 bases sitting between them. CDR3 length: 15 residues. The CDR3 loop is CASSLGGASTGELFF. The CDR3 nucleotides read TGTGCCAGCAGCCTCGGGGGCGCGTCCACCGGGGAGCTGTTTTTT. Variable domain in full (rest from reference TRBV7-3 and TRBJ2-2): GAGVSQTPSNKVTEKGKYVELRCDPISGHTALYWYRQSLGQGPEFLIYFQGTGAADDSGLPNDRFFAVRPEGSVSTLKIQRTERGDSAVYLCASSLGGASTGELFFGEGSRLTVL.

J is TRBJ1-6 and V is TRBV5-1, with 7 positions matching TRBD1. V shed 1 base, J shed 4 bases, and the junction held 5 bases outside the gene matches. Germline CDR1 and CDR2: SGHRS and YFSETQ. This CDR3 comprises 16 residues. CDR3 nucleotides: TGCGCCAGCAGCTTGTGGACGACAGGGTATAATTCACCCCTCCACTTT. This encodes CASSLWTTGYNSPLHF.

J is TRBJ2-5 and V is TRBV2; TRBD1 agrees at 12 bases. CDR3 length equals 16 residues. J lost 5 bases, V lost 9 bases, and 13 bases had no gene match. CDR1 is SNHLY and CDR2 is FYNNEI in the germline V gene. The CDR3 here is CARPCRDRGLGETQYF. In nucleotides, the CDR3 is TGTGCCAGACCCTGCCGGGACAGGGGGCTCGGGGAGACCCAGTACTTC. Together with reference TRBV2 and TRBJ2-5, the CDR3 gives the full variable domain: EPEVTQTPSHQVTQMGQEVILRCVPISNHLYFYWYRQILGQKVEFLVSFYNNEISEKSEIFDDQFSVERPDGSNFTLKIRSTKLEDSAMYFCARPCRDRGLGETQYFGPGTRLLVL.

The CDR3 is CASSRAGFYEKLFF. The CDR3 region has the DNA TGTGCCAGCAGCCGGGCAGGGTTTTATGAAAAACTGTTTTTT. The genes are TRBV7-2 and TRBJ1-4; a possible D gene is TRBD1 (5 bases). Germline CDR1 reads SGHTA; CDR2 reads FQGNSA. The CDR3 sequence is 14 residues long. V lost 5 bases, J lost 6 bases, and 13 bases lay in between.

J is TRBJ1-6 and V is TRBV10-3, with D possibly being TRBD1 (6 bases). There are 15 residues in the CDR3. The V and J ends lost 4 bases and 0 bases respectively, with 7 bases between them. Germline V gene data show CDR1 as ENHRY and CDR2 as SYGVKD. The CDR3 nucleotides are TGTGCCATCAGTGTAGGGGGCTCCTATAATTCACCCCTCCACTTT. This codes for CAISVGGSYNSPLHF.

The CDR3 DNA is TGCGCCAGCAGGCCAGGGGGAGCCAAAAACATTCAGTACTTC. Protein product: CASRPGGAKNIQYF. The chain combines TRBV10-2 with TRBJ2-4, with 7 bases fitting TRBD1. Germline CDR1 WSHSY, CDR2 SAAADI. V gave up 6 bases and J gave up 0 bases; unmatched junction bases: 2. This CDR3 has 14 residues.

The chain couples TRBV5-1 to TRBJ2-4; no firm D call. V lost 4 bases and J lost 7, with 12 bases in between. The CDR3 totals 13 residues. CDR1 is SGHRS and CDR2 is YFSETQ in the germline V gene. Written as DNA, the CDR3 is TGCGCCAGCAGCCTCTCCGGGTGGAACATTCAGTACTTC. Translated, it gives CASSLSGWNIQYF.

The chain employs TRBV6-6 and TRBJ1-2, with 7 bases that match TRBD1. Trimming removed 7 bases from V and 2 bases from J; junction bases left unmatched: 7. The CDR3 is 14 amino acids. The germline CDR1 and CDR2 sequences are MNHNY and SVGAGI (reference sequence). The CDR3: CASNPGQQNYGYTF. DNA for the CDR3: TGTGCCAGCAACCCGGGACAGCAAAACTATGGCTACACCTTC.

The chain recombines TRBV5-5 with TRBJ2-7; possibly TRBD1 for D (5 bases). The germline V gene has CDR1 SGHKS and CDR2 YYEKEE (reference sequence). Trimming removed 4 bases at V and 2 bases at J, with 19 bases between. This CDR3 is 16 amino acids long. The CDR3: CASSRVGKGAAYEQYF. DNA for the CDR3: TGTGCCAGCAGCAGGGTTGGGAAAGGGGCGGCCTACGAGCAGTACTTC.